The sequence of this T cell receptor (beta chain) was determined in a study of human T cells and chemical hapten exposure. Study as a whole: From small differences in pooled library volume came most of the variation in per-sample TCR yields.

Trimming stripped 8 bases from V and 1 base from J, with 7 bases between. This CDR3 is built from 11 residues. Germline CDR1 reads DFQATT; CDR2 reads SNEGSKA (reference sequence). This clonotype has ten or more counts. During construction of the library, unique molecular identifiers were attached to individual cDNA molecules for quantitative, reproducible TCR counting. MiXCR, applied by TCRdb to the RACE reads, yields one record per CDR3 protein. The table records around 130,000 distinct CDR3 sequences, 11% of them present only once. Documented time point: patch test 3, about 24 weeks after DPC sensitization. Treatment given: therapeutic diphenylcyclopropenone sensitization with weekly scalp DPC.

The V gene is TRBV20-1, the J gene TRBJ2-3; D is unresolved. The receptor was derived from a woman between 45 and 65 years old with alopecia areata. Some clones in this sample may be carry-over from other donors' samples. The sequencing used whole blood, collected in connection with sensitization to the hapten diphenylcyclopropenone (DPC). CDR3 amino acids: CSRQRTDTQYF. The CDR3 nucleotides read TGCAGTCGACAACGCACAGATACGCAGTATTTT.